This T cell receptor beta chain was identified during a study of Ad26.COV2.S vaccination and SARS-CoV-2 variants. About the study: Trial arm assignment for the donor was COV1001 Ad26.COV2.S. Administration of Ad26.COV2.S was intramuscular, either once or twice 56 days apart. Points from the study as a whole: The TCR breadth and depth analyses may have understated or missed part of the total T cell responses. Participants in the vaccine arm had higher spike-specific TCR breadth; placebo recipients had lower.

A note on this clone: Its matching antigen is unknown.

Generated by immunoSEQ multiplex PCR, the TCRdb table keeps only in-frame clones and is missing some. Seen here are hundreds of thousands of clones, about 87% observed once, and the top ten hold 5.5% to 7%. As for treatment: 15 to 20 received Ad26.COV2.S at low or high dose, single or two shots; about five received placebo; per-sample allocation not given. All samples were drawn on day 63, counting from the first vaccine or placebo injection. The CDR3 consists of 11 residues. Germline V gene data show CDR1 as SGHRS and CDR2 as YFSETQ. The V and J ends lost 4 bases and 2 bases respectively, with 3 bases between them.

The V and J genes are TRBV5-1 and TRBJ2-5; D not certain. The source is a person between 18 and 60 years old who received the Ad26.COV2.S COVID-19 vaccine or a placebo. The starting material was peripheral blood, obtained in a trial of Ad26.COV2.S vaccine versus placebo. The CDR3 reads CASSMQETQYF. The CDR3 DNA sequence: TGCGCCAGCAGCATGCAAGAGACCCAGTACTTC.